The 14 T cell receptor beta chains listed next were all sequenced from one sample in a study of blood T cell repertoires in COVID-19. Libraries were prepared by immunoSEQ multiplex PCR; TCRdb keeps only in-frame clonotypes and omits some of them. The sample consists of approximately 300,000 clones, about 87% of them appearing once. Sequenced sample: peripheral blood. The receptors come from a woman aged 40 to 55 with acute or convalescent COVID-19.

This chain links TRBV4-2 with TRBJ1-2; the D gene is possibly TRBD1 (6 bases). CDR1 is LGHNA and CDR2 is YNFKEQ in the germline V gene. The CDR3 totals 18 residues. Trimming cost V 1 base and J 4 bases, with 22 bases left between them. Written as DNA, the CDR3 is TGTGCCAGCAGCCAAGGAATAAATTCGGCCAGGGGTACCTATGGCTACACCTTC. This codes for CASSQGINSARGTYGYTF.

The V and J genes are TRBV30 and TRBJ1-5, with no clear D. Trimming took off 2 bases at V and 3 bases at J, with 11 bases between the two ends. Germline V gene lookup returns CDR1 GTSNPN and CDR2 SVGIG (reference sequence). The CDR3 spans 14 residues. The chain's CDR3 is CAWSLRANNQPQHF. Here the CDR3 DNA reads TGTGCCTGGAGTTTGCGGGCCAACAATCAGCCCCAGCATTTT.

The chain is built from TRBV6-5 and TRBJ1-1, with TRBD1 matching over 7 bases. CDR1 and CDR2 (germline): MNHEY, SVGAGI. The CDR3 runs to 12 residues. With 9 bases clipped from V and 11 bases from J, the junction kept 12 bases outside the gene matches. The CDR3 DNA reads as TGTGCCAGTCGGACAGGTCAACGAATGGCTTTCTTT. It specifies CASRTGQRMAFF.

This sequence joins TRBV9 and TRBJ1-1; 8 bases are a match to TRBD1. V gave up 3 bases and J gave up 1 base; unmatched junction bases: 8. Germline CDR1 is SGDLS and CDR2 is YYNGEE. The CDR3 has 16 residues. The CDR3 sequence is CASSALTGAENTEAFF. The CDR3 DNA sequence: TGTGCCAGCAGCGCCTTGACAGGGGCCGAGAACACTGAAGCTTTCTTT.

The rearrangement joins TRBV29-1 to TRBJ1-2; the D is unclear. Trimming stripped 0 bases from V and 4 bases from J, with 18 bases between. CDR1 is SQVTM and CDR2 is ANQGSEA in the germline V gene. The CDR3 consists of 16 residues. The CDR3 nucleotides are TGCAGCGTTGAAGATCGGGTAGCCACGCGGAGCTATGGCTACACCTTC. This encodes CSVEDRVATRSYGYTF.

A word on this clone: With a much larger clone just one base away, this may be a read error. The V call is TRBV27, the J call TRBJ1-6; 8 bases map to TRBD1. V lost 5 bases to trimming and J lost 10 bases; unmatched junction nucleotides: 7. This CDR3 is built from 14 residues. CDR1 is MNHEY, CDR2 SMNVEV, per germline (reference sequence). Written as DNA, the CDR3 is TGTGCCAGCAGTCCTGACAGGGGCAGCTCACCCCTCCACTTT. Protein: CASSPDRGSSPLHF.

J is TRBJ1-1 and V is TRBV5-1; TRBD1 matches at 9 bases. In germline, CDR1 is SGHRS, CDR2 YFSETQ. The junction had 12 bases not matched to a gene; V was cut back by 2 bases and J by 4 bases. CDR3 size: 17 residues. CDR3 loop: CASSLRTGAPLSTEAFF. CDR3 DNA sequence: TGCGCCAGCAGCTTACGGACAGGGGCCCCGTTGAGCACTGAAGCTTTCTTT.

The rearrangement links TRBV9 to TRBJ1-2; tentatively, D is TRBD1 (5 bases). V was shortened by 0 bases and J by 2 bases, with 8 bases between the two germline ends. This CDR3 is 14 amino acids long. The germline V gene encodes CDR1 SGDLS and CDR2 YYNGEE. CDR3 amino acids: CASSVGSGNYGYTF. The CDR3 DNA sequence: TGTGCCAGCAGCGTAGGGTCAGGGAACTATGGCTACACCTTC.

The CDR3 DNA reads TGTGCCAGTAGTATACAGACAGCGAACACTGAAGCTTTCTTT. Translated, it gives CASSIQTANTEAFF. This chain joins TRBV19 and TRBJ1-1; D may be TRBD1 (5 bases). The V end was cut by 2 bases, the J end by 1 base, with 8 bases between. Germline CDR1 is LNHDA and CDR2 is SQIVND (reference sequence). This CDR3 region has 14 residues.

This clone was seen a handful of times. The V call is TRBV11-2, the J call TRBJ1-1; D uncertain. Germline V gives CDR1 SGHAT, CDR2 FQNNGV. Trimming shortened V by 0 bases and J by 1 base, and 12 bases separated the two germline ends. This CDR3 region has 16 residues. The CDR3 DNA reads as TGTGCCAGCAGCTTAGAGCCCGAAGACAAGAACACTGAAGCTTTCTTT. The encoded protein is CASSLEPEDKNTEAFF.

The V and J genes are TRBV25-1 and TRBJ1-2; no firm D call. Deletions cut 0 bases from V and 8 bases from J, with 13 bases between. The CDR3 loop spans 14 amino acids. CDR1 is MGHDK and CDR2 is SYGVNS in the germline V gene. The CDR3 sequence is CASSEYNIMRGYTF. The CDR3 bases are TGTGCCAGCAGTGAATATAATATTATGCGCGGCTACACCTTC.

The chain couples TRBV19 to TRBJ1-5; D uncertain. The CDR3 is 13 amino acids. Trimming took off 3 bases at V and 9 bases at J, with 12 bases between the two ends. Germline V lookup: CDR1 LNHDA, CDR2 SQIVND (reference sequence). DNA for the CDR3: TGTGCCAGTAGTATTAACGGGAACGGGCCCCAGCATTTT. Translating gives CASSINGNGPQHF.

This clone was detected a few times. The chain is built from TRBV15 and TRBJ2-7, with D possibly TRBD1 on 6 matching bases. Germline values: CDR1 LNHNV, CDR2 YYDKDF (reference sequence). V shed 3 bases and J shed 7 bases, with 16 bases lying between them. The length of the CDR3 is 14 residues. The DNA of the CDR3 is TGTGCCACCAGCAGCAACAGGGTTCTAGGAGAGCAGTACGTC. This translates into CATSSNRVLGEQYV.

This rearrangement joins TRBV3-1 (or the pseudogene TRBV3-2) to TRBJ1-4; 9 nucleotides agree with TRBD1. Trimming took 5 bases from V and 0 from J; bases not matched to a gene: 4. Per the germline V gene, CDR1 is LGHDT and CDR2 is YNNKEL (reference sequence). The CDR3 extends over 16 amino acids. CDR3 sequence (DNA): TGTGCCAGCAGCACACAGGGGGCGACAACTAATGAAAAACTGTTTTTT. Its translation: CASSTQGATTNEKLFF.